One sample yielded the 16 T cell receptor beta chains listed below, sequenced in a study of beta chain features in type 1 diabetes. The investigators reverse transcribed all of the isolated RNA, so they sequenced expressed TCRB transcripts. Here immunoSEQ multiplex PCR was the method, and the copy in TCRdb shows in-frame clones only, minus some. This table has about 350,000 clones, around 19% appearing once. Sequencing was done on a sample of naive CD4+ T cells from blood. The receptors shown here come from a woman between 18 and 29 years old in good health.

The CDR3 DNA sequence: TGCGCCAGCAGCTTGGCTGTCGGGGGCCAAGAGACCCAGTACTTC. It translates to CASSLAVGGQETQYF. The chain joins TRBV5-1 to TRBJ2-5; TRBD2 is a possible D gene (6 bases). The germline V and J ends were trimmed by 0 bases and 1 base, with 10 bases remaining between them. The CDR3 sequence is 15 residues long. The germline CDR1 and CDR2 sequences are SGHRS and YFSETQ.

This clone was observed a handful of times. This chain links TRBV9 with TRBJ2-7, with 8 bases that match TRBD1. Per the germline V gene, CDR1 is SGDLS and CDR2 is YYNGEE. The CDR3 contains 15 residues. Germline trimming cut 0 bases from V and 2 bases from J; bases unmatched to any gene: 4. CDR3 amino acids: CASSVETGATYEQYF. CDR3 nucleotide sequence: TGTGCCAGCAGCGTAGAGACAGGGGCAACCTACGAGCAGTACTTC.

This sequence joins TRBV7-9 and TRBJ2-1; 11 nucleotides agree with TRBD2. The V segment lost 4 bases and the J segment 6 bases; nucleotides outside the gene matches: 5. CDR3 size: 15 residues. The germline CDR1 and CDR2 sequences are SEHNR and FQNEAQ (reference sequence). In nucleotides, the CDR3 is TGTGCCAGCAGCTCCCTTAGCGGGGGGGCCAATGAGCAGTTCTTC. The encoded protein is CASSSLSGGANEQFF. Based on the CDR3 plus reference TRBV7-9 and TRBJ2-1, the full variable domain is DTGVSQNPRHKITKRGQNVTFRCDPISEHNRLYWYRQTLGQGPEFLTYFQNEAQLEKSRLLSDRFSAERPKGSFSTLEIQRTEQGDSAMYLCASSSLSGGANEQFFGPGTRLTVL.

V and J are TRBV30 and TRBJ1-5; unclear D gene. Trimming cost V 1 base and J 6 bases, with 13 bases left between them. There are 14 residues in the CDR3. CDR1 and CDR2 (germline): GTSNPN, SVGIG (reference sequence). CDR3 amino acids: CAWSGGSPVQPQHF. CDR3 DNA: TGTGCCTGGAGTGGCGGCTCTCCGGTTCAGCCCCAGCATTTT. The full variable domain, in which reference TRBV30 and TRBJ1-5 provide the parts outside the CDR3, is SQTIHQWPATLVQPVGSPLSLECTVEGTSNPNLYWYRQAAGRGLQLLFYSVGIGQISSEVPQNLSASRPQDRQFILSSKKLLLSDSGFYLCAWSGGSPVQPQHFGDGTRLSIL.

This rearrangement joins TRBV19 to TRBJ2-7; 9 bases fit TRBD1. The length of the CDR3 is 15 residues. V shed 2 bases, J shed 4 bases, and the junction held 6 bases outside the gene matches. From germline, CDR1 is LNHDA and CDR2 SQIVND (reference sequence). CDR3 nucleotides: TGTGCCAGTAGTATATCTGGGACAGGGACTTACGAGCAGTACTTC. Its protein product is CASSISGTGTYEQYF.

The CDR3 nucleotides are TGCGCCAGCAGCTTGGCCGCACAGGGGTTCTCAGATACGCAGTATTTT. Translating gives CASSLAAQGFSDTQYF. The chain has TRBV5-1 and TRBJ2-3, with 7 bases identical to TRBD1. The CDR3 extends over 16 amino acids. The germline V gene encodes CDR1 SGHRS and CDR2 YFSETQ. The V segment lost 0 bases and the J segment 4 bases; nucleotides outside the gene matches: 8.

The CDR3 DNA follows: TGTGCCTGGAGTAGCGGGGCGCTCACAGATACGCAGTATTTT. Its protein is CAWSSGALTDTQYF. The chain joins TRBV30 to TRBJ2-3, with 7 bases that match TRBD2. CDR1 and CDR2 from the germline V gene are GTSNPN and SVGIG (reference sequence). CDR3 size: 14 residues. Germline trimming cut 2 bases from V and 2 bases from J; bases unmatched to any gene: 4.

The chain carries TRBV18 and TRBJ1-5, with D unclear. The CDR3 totals 14 residues. V was shortened by 4 bases and J by 4 bases, with 11 bases between the two germline ends. Per the germline V gene, CDR1 is KGHSH and CDR2 is LQKENI. CDR3 sequence: CASSQGVRNQPQHF. CDR3 sequence (DNA): TGTGCCAGCTCACAAGGAGTGAGAAATCAGCCCCAGCATTTT. The whole variable domain, remainder taken from reference TRBV18 and TRBJ1-5, is NAGVMQNPRHLVRRRGQEARLRCSPMKGHSHVYWYRQLPEEGLKFMVYLQKENIIDESGMPKERFSAEFPKEGPSILRIQQVVRGDSAAYFCASSQGVRNQPQHFGDGTRLSIL.

The chain is built from TRBV2 and TRBJ2-3; D is perhaps TRBD1 (5 bases). Trimming took off 4 bases at V and 2 bases at J, with 13 bases between the two ends. Looked up from germline, CDR1 is SNHLY and CDR2 is FYNNEI. The length of the CDR3 is 15 residues. CDR3 sequence (DNA): TGTGCCAGCAGTGGCGAGCTGGGGCCCACAGATACGCAGTATTTT. This encodes CASSGELGPTDTQYF.

This clone appeared a few times. The rearrangement uses TRBV5-4 and TRBJ2-7; 14 bases are shared with TRBD2. The ends lost 2 bases at V and 3 bases at J; junction bases unmatched: 10. The CDR3 is 18 amino acids. CDR1 is SGHNT and CDR2 is YYREEE in the germline V gene (reference sequence). The CDR3 DNA sequence: TGTGCCAGCAGCTTAGGGACTAGCGGGGGCCCCTGGGACTACGAGCAGTACTTC. Protein product: CASSLGTSGGPWDYEQYF. The entire variable domain, with the rest obtained from reference TRBV5-4 and TRBJ2-7, is as follows: ETGVTQSPTHLIKTRGQQVTLRCSSQSGHNTVSWYQQALGQGPQFIFQYYREEENGRGNFPPRFSGLQFPNYSSELNVNALELDDSALYLCASSLGTSGGPWDYEQYFGPGTRLTVT.

This rearrangement joins TRBV4-1 to TRBJ1-2; D is perhaps TRBD1 (6 bases). The ends were cut back, 3 bases at V and 1 base at J, with 24 bases in the middle. Germline V gene lookup returns CDR1 MGHRA and CDR2 YSYEKL. CDR3 size: 19 residues. The CDR3 DNA sequence: TGCGCCAGCAGCCATGGGAGACAGGTTGGGACCTCGCTTAACTATGGCTACACCTTC. Translated, it gives CASSHGRQVGTSLNYGYTF.

This clone has more than one count but fewer than ten. V and J are TRBV6-6 and TRBJ2-7; no clear D gene. This CDR3 has 12 amino acids. Trimming pared 5 bases from V and 3 bases from J, leaving 8 bases between. The germline gives CDR1 MNHNY, CDR2 SVGAGI (reference sequence). The CDR3 spells CASSGGSYEQYF. In nucleotides, the CDR3 is TGTGCCAGCAGTGGCGGAAGCTACGAGCAGTACTTC.

Only a few counts were recorded for this clone. This sequence joins TRBV5-1 and TRBJ1-5; 9 bases agree with TRBD1. The junction had 8 bases not matched to a gene; V was cut back by 0 bases and J by 7 bases. CDR3 size: 16 residues. Germline loops: CDR1 SGHRS, CDR2 YFSETQ. This chain's CDR3 is CASSLEATGGGQPQHF. The DNA for the CDR3 is TGCGCCAGCAGCTTGGAGGCAACAGGGGGCGGGCAGCCCCAGCATTTT.

The genes are TRBV6-5 and TRBJ2-7; possible D gene TRBD2, 7 bases. V dropped 0 bases and J dropped 7 bases, with 19 bases sitting between them. The CDR3 consists of 16 residues. Germline loops: CDR1 MNHEY, CDR2 SVGAGI. CDR3 nucleotide sequence: TGTGCCAGCAGTTACTCGAGTCCAGGGGAGGGAAAGGAGCAGTACTTC. This sequence encodes CASSYSSPGEGKEQYF.

In its sample, this clone was seen a few times. V gene TRBV29-1 combines with J gene TRBJ2-3; TRBD2 aligns across 9 bases. Germline V lookup: CDR1 SQVTM, CDR2 ANQGSEA. After removal of 4 bases from V and 4 bases from J, the junction contained 12 bases not matched to a gene. The CDR3 is 16 residues long. CDR3 region: CSVGTVAGAGADTQYF. CDR3 DNA: TGCAGCGTTGGGACGGTAGCGGGAGCGGGTGCAGATACGCAGTATTTT.

This chain links TRBV4-2 with TRBJ1-5; D may be TRBD1 (5 bases). The CDR3 consists of 14 residues. Trimming cost V 8 bases and J 3 bases, with 14 bases left between them. Germline V gene sequence: CDR1 LGHNA, CDR2 YNFKEQ. The CDR3 spells CASRPGGTNQPQHF. The CDR3 DNA sequence: TGTGCCAGCCGGCCGGGGGGAACCAATCAGCCCCAGCATTTT.